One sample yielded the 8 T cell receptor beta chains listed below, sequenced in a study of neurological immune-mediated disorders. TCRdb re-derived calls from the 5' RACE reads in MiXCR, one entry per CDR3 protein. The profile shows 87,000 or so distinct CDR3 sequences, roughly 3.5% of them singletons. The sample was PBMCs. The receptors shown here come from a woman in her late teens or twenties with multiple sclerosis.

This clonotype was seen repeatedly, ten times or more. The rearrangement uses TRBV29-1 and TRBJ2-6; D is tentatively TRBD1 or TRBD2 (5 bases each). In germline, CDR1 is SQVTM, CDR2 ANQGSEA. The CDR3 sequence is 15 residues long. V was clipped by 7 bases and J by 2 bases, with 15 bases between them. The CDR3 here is CSAAGRDPGANVLTF. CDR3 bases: TGCAGCGCCGCGGGCAGGGACCCTGGGGCCAACGTCCTGACTTTC.

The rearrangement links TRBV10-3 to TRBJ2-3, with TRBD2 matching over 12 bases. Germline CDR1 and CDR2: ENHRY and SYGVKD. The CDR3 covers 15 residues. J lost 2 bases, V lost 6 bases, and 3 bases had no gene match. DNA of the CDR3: TGTGCCATCAGGAGACTAGCGGGGGACACAGATACGCAGTATTTT. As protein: CAIRRLAGDTDTQYF.

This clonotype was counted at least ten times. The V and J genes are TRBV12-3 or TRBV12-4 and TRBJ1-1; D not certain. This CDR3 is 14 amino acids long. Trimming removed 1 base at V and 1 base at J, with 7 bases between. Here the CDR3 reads CASSLGLGNTEAFF. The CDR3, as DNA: TGTGCCAGCAGTTTAGGGCTGGGGAACACTGAAGCTTTCTTT.

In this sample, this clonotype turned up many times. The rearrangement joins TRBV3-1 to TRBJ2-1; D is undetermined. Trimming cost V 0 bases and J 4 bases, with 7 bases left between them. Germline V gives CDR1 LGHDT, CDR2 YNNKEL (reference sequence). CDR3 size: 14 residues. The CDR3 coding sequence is TGTGCCAGCAGCCAAGATCGGCAGTACAATGAGCAGTTCTTC. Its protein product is CASSQDRQYNEQFF.

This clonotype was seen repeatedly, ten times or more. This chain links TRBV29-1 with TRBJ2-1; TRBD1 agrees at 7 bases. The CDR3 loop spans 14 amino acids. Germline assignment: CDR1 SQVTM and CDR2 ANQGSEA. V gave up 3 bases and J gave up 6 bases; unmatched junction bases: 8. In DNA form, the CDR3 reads TGCAGCGTTGAGTCTCTACAGGGGTTCAATGAGCAGTTCTTC. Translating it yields CSVESLQGFNEQFF.

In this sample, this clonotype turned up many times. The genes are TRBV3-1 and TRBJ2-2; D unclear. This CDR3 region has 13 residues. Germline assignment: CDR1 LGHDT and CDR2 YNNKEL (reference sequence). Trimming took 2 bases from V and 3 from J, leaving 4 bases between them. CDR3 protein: CASSQLYTGELFF. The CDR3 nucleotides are TGTGCCAGCAGCCAACTGTACACCGGGGAGCTGTTTTTT.

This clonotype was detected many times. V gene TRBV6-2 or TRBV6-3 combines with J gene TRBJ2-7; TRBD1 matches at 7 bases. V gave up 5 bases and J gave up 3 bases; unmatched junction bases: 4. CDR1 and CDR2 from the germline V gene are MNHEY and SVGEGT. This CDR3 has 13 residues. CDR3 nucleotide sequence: TGTGCCAGCAGTGGGGACAGCAACTACGAGCAGTACTTC. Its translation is CASSGDSNYEQYF.

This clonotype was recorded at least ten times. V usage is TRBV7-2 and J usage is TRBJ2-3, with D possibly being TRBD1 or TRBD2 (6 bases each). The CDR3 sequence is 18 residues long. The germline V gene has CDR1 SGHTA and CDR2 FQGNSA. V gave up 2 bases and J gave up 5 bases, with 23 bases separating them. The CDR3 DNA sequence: TGTGCCAGCAGCTTAATCGGGCGTTGGGGGGCCGGGATAGATACGCAGTATTTT. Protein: CASSLIGRWGAGIDTQYF.